This is a list of T cell receptor beta chains from one sample in a study of shared clonotypes between healthy human individuals. Data came from immunoSEQ multiplex PCR; TCRdb stores just in-frame clones and leaves some out. The repertoire consists of about 2 million clones, with about 95% occurring once and the leading ten covering 0.9% to 1.4%. Material: naive CD8+ T cells sorted from blood. These TCRs come from a man younger than 35 in good health. Each CDR3 is given with its conserved first and last residue. A D gene is named only where the DNA matches it firmly. Only some rows state a clone size, as once, few, many or a class for expanded clones.

J	D	V	size	CDR3	DNA
TRBJ1-2	.	TRBV5-7	.	CASSLELVRGGYGYTF	TGTGCCAGCAGCTTGGAACTGGTCAGGGGCGGCTATGGCTACACCTTC
TRBJ1-1	.	TRBV5-1	.	CASSFTQWETEAFF	TGCGCCAGCAGCTTCACACAATGGGAGACTGAAGCTTTCTTT
TRBJ2-2	.	TRBV19	.	CASTDSDTGELFF	TGTGCCAGTACTGACAGTGACACCGGGGAGCTGTTTTTT
TRBJ2-5	.	TRBV14	.	CASSQDQRLGPRETQYF	TGTGCCAGCAGCCAAGATCAGAGGCTCGGGCCACGAGAGACCCAGTACTTC
TRBJ2-2	.	TRBV27	.	CASSPLGGELFF	TGTGCCAGCAGTCCCTTGGGCGGGGAGCTGTTTTTT
TRBJ1-2	.	TRBV6-5	.	CASSYIPSFNYGYTF	TGTGCCAGCAGTTACATCCCCAGCTTTAACTATGGCTACACCTTC
TRBJ2-7	.	TRBV2	once	CASSEGLYEQYF	TGTGCCAGCAGCGAGGGACTCTACGAGCAGTACTTC
TRBJ1-2	.	TRBV7-3	.	CASTTPGTPLTF	TGTGCCAGCACGACCCCCGGGACACCGCTGACCTTC
TRBJ2-1	.	TRBV6-5	once	CASSYSGGALFF	TGTGCCAGCAGTTACTCTGGCGGTGCCCTGTTCTTC
TRBJ1-1	.	TRBV29-1	.	CSVDPPGYTEAFF	TGCAGCGTTGACCCCCCGGGGTACACTGAAGCTTTCTTT
TRBJ1-2	TRBD1	TRBV18	.	CASSPPDRVHGYTF	TGTGCCAGCTCACCCCCGGACAGGGTCCATGGCTACACCTTC
TRBJ2-7	TRBD1	TRBV12-5	once	CASGNSGQGSEQYF	TGTGCTAGTGGTAATAGCGGACAGGGGTCCGAGCAGTACTTC
TRBJ2-1	.	TRBV29-1	.	CSAPGADFGNEQFF	TGCAGCGCCCCCGGTGCGGATTTTGGCAATGAGCAGTTCTTC
TRBJ1-6	.	TRBV7-8	.	CASSRWTEGVNSPLHF	TGTGCCAGCAGCCGATGGACGGAGGGAGTTAATTCACCCCTCCACTTT
TRBJ2-5	TRBD1	TRBV11-2	.	CASSLQDRPLYQETQYF	TGTGCCAGCAGCTTACAGGACAGGCCTCTGTACCAAGAGACCCAGTACTTC
TRBJ2-5	TRBD1	TRBV7-2	.	CASSYGTVGGETQYF	TGTGCCAGCAGCTATGGGACAGTTGGTGGGGAGACCCAGTACTTC
TRBJ2-2	.	TRBV11-2	.	CASSLEGASTHTGELFF	TGTGCCAGCAGCTTAGAGGGTGCTAGCACCCACACCGGGGAGCTGTTTTTT
TRBJ2-2	TRBD2	TRBV5-6	.	CASSDGLAPGELFF	TGTGCCAGCAGCGACGGACTAGCTCCCGGGGAGCTGTTTTTT
TRBJ2-1	TRBD2	TRBV2	once	CASSDLVSGSYNEQFF	TGTGCCAGCAGTGATCTGGTTAGCGGGAGCTACAATGAGCAGTTCTTC
TRBJ2-1	.	TRBV4-1	.	CASSPTGKEQFF	TGCGCCAGCAGCCCTACAGGGAAGGAGCAGTTCTTC
TRBJ2-4	TRBD2	TRBV27	.	CASSLYSGRENIQYF	TGTGCCAGCAGTCTATATAGCGGGAGGGAAAACATTCAGTACTTC
TRBJ2-1	TRBD2	TRBV11-2	.	CASSPSGGEYNEQFF	TGTGCCAGCAGCCCAAGCGGGGGGGAATACAATGAGCAGTTCTTC
TRBJ2-7	TRBD1	TRBV5-4	.	CASSLGQGASYEQYF	TGTGCCAGCAGCTTGGGACAGGGGGCCTCCTACGAGCAGTACTTC
TRBJ2-2	TRBD2	TRBV27	.	CASSFSAGEVTGELFF	TGTGCCAGCAGTTTTTCAGCGGGAGAGGTCACCGGGGAGCTGTTTTTT
TRBJ2-3	TRBD1	TRBV4-1	once	CASTPTGGGDTQYF	TGCGCCAGCACGCCGACAGGGGGTGGGGATACGCAGTATTTT
TRBJ2-7	.	TRBV27	.	CASSLTGFASYEQYF	TGTGCCAGCAGCCTGACAGGTTTCGCCTCCTACGAGCAGTACTTC
TRBJ2-7	.	TRBV9	.	CASSVDDRTYEQYF	TGTGCCAGCAGCGTAGACGACAGAACCTACGAGCAGTACTTC
TRBJ1-2	TRBD1	TRBV9	.	CASSVGRGQGSYGYTF	TGTGCCAGCAGCGTAGGGAGGGGACAGGGGAGCTATGGCTACACCTTC
TRBJ1-2	.	TRBV4-1	.	CASSQESIGYYGYTF	TGCGCCAGCAGCCAAGAAAGTATAGGCTATTATGGCTACACCTTC
TRBJ2-1	TRBD1	TRBV4-1	.	CASSHVIQGARNEQFF	TGCGCCAGCAGCCACGTGATACAGGGGGCTAGGAATGAGCAGTTCTTC
TRBJ1-4	TRBD1	TRBV27	.	CASSLISGQGFEKLFF	TGTGCCAGCAGTTTAATTTCGGGACAGGGATTTGAAAAACTGTTTTTT